Presented here are 5 T cell receptor beta chains from one specimen sequenced in a study of blood T cell repertoires in COVID-19 (dated by TCRdb to between 2020 and 2021). The library came from the immunoSEQ multiplex PCR assay. TCRdb re-hosts the immuneACCESS table, in-frame sequences only. Its copies lack some clones; in the studies checked, an unresolved V gene accounts for under half of them, and the cause for the rest is not known. This sample holds 150,000 or so clones; roughly 80% were observed only once. The ten largest make up approximately 10% of the sample. The sequenced sample was PBMCs or T cells enriched from blood (not recorded which). These receptors were obtained from a man aged 50 or older who had recovered from COVID-19.

This clone was seen more than once but under ten times. J is TRBJ1-1 and V is TRBV19, with a tentative D call TRBD1 (5 bases). This CDR3 has 15 amino acids. With 8 bases removed from V and 6 bases from J, the gap between germline ends came to 22 bases. The germline V gene has CDR1 LNHDA and CDR2 SQIVND (reference sequence). The CDR3 protein is CASLPLQEGNPEAFF. The DNA for the CDR3 is TGTGCCAGTCTCCCCCTACAGGAGGGAAACCCTGAAGCTTTCTTT. The variable domain in full, completed from reference TRBV19 and TRBJ1-1, reads DGGITQSPKYLFRKEGQNVTLSCEQNLNHDAMYWYRQDPGQGLRLIYYSQIVNDFQKGDIAEGYSVSREKKESFPLTVTSAQKNPTAFYLCASLPLQEGNPEAFFGQGTRLTVV.

The chain combines TRBV16 with TRBJ2-3; D gene ambiguous. V lost 9 bases, J lost 3 bases, and 7 bases lay in between. This CDR3 comprises 11 residues. Germline V CDR1 and CDR2: KGHSY, FQNENV. CDR3 in DNA: TGTGCCAGTCGAGCTACAGATACGCAGTATTTT. Its translation is CASRATDTQYF.

This clone was counted once. This chain links TRBV5-4 with TRBJ2-4, with a tentative D call TRBD2 (6 bases). There are 14 residues in the CDR3. Germline values: CDR1 SGHNT, CDR2 YYREEE (reference sequence). V dropped 4 bases and J dropped 9 bases, with 17 bases sitting between them. The CDR3 loop reads CASSPGRTNGIQYF. CDR3 nucleotides: TGTGCCAGCAGCCCGGGACGGACTAATGGCATTCAGTACTTC. Together with reference TRBV5-4 and TRBJ2-4, the CDR3 gives the full variable domain: ETGVTQSPTHLIKTRGQQVTLRCSSQSGHNTVSWYQQALGQGPQFIFQYYREEENGRGNFPPRFSGLQFPNYSSELNVNALELDDSALYLCASSPGRTNGIQYFGAGTRLSVL.

The chain couples TRBV28 to TRBJ1-2; perhaps TRBD1 as D (6 bases). The CDR3 is 15 amino acids. Germline-derived CDR1 and CDR2 are MDHEN and SYDVKM. V was cut by 5 bases and J by 5 bases, with 18 bases left in between. CDR3 protein: CASSPAGQNVYGYTF. The CDR3 coding sequence is TGTGCCAGCAGTCCCGCAGGACAGAACGTTTATGGCTACACCTTC.

This sequence joins TRBV19 and TRBJ1-5; TRBD1 matches 7 bases. After removal of 9 bases from V and 1 base from J, the junction contained 12 bases not matched to a gene. This CDR3 comprises 16 residues. Germline V gene sequence: CDR1 LNHDA, CDR2 SQIVND (reference sequence). CDR3 protein: CASLGAGQESNQPQHF. The CDR3 bases are TGTGCCAGCCTAGGCGCCGGACAGGAGAGCAATCAGCCCCAGCATTTT.